The next 25 T cell receptor beta chains were all read from a single sample in a study of cytomegalovirus exposure and HLA in healthy donors (TCRdb year 2017). Library preparation used the immunoSEQ multiplex PCR assay. The table comes from immuneACCESS by way of TCRdb, which keeps in-frame sequences with V and J called. Part of the clones is missing from these tables; in studies checked, under half for an unresolved V gene and the rest for unknown reasons. Within this sample are under 300,000 clones, with 70% to 90% of them counted one time only. The ten biggest clones cover roughly 1.2% of the sample. The sample consisted of PBMCs. These TCRs come from a woman aged 25 to 45 in good health and CMV-seropositive.

The chain recombines TRBV27 with TRBJ2-1; 9 nucleotides match TRBD1. CDR3 length: 17 amino acids. Germline CDR1 reads MNHEY; CDR2 reads SMNVEV (reference sequence). The junction had 7 bases not matched to a gene; V was cut back by 3 bases and J by 1 base. The CDR3 spells CASSFHGTGPSYNEQFF. CDR3 nucleotides: TGTGCCAGCAGTTTCCACGGGACAGGGCCATCCTACAATGAGCAGTTCTTC.

The rearrangement joins TRBV19 to TRBJ2-1; 9 bases line up with TRBD1. This CDR3 comprises 16 residues. V shed 1 base and J 5 bases; nucleotides not matched to a gene: 6. Germline V CDR1 and CDR2: LNHDA, SQIVND (reference sequence). Here the CDR3 DNA reads TGTGCCAGTAGTATAGGCACCGGGACAGGGCACAATGAGCAGTTCTTC. Its translation is CASSIGTGTGHNEQFF.

The chain recombines TRBV6-5 with TRBJ2-7, with D possibly matching TRBD2 (6 bases). The length of the CDR3 is 14 residues. CDR1 and CDR2 from the germline V gene are MNHEY and SVGAGI. V shed 2 bases and J shed 3 bases, with 11 bases lying between them. The CDR3 protein is CASSYRRGGYEQYF. In nucleotides, the CDR3 is TGTGCCAGCAGTTACAGGCGGGGAGGCTACGAGCAGTACTTC.

The chain employs TRBV5-5 and TRBJ2-6; 9 nucleotides align to TRBD1. The CDR3 covers 20 residues. The germline V gene has CDR1 SGHKS and CDR2 YYEKEE (reference sequence). V trimming: 6 bases; J trimming: 4 bases; junction bases outside the gene matches: 20. CDR3 amino acids: CASIPFPGQGGFGGANVLTF. The DNA for the CDR3 is TGTGCCAGCATCCCCTTCCCGGGACAGGGCGGTTTTGGAGGGGCCAACGTCCTGACTTTC.

This clone occurred once. The rearrangement links TRBV27 to TRBJ2-7, with D unclear. This CDR3 region has 14 residues. Trimming stripped 0 bases from V and 2 bases from J, with 8 bases between. Germline V gives CDR1 MNHEY, CDR2 SMNVEV (reference sequence). For the CDR3, the DNA is TGTGCCAGCAGTTTATCGCGGCTGGCCTACGAGCAGTACTTC. Translation gives CASSLSRLAYEQYF.

This chain joins TRBV4-1 and TRBJ1-2; maybe TRBD1 (5 bases). CDR1 is MGHRA and CDR2 is YSYEKL in the germline V gene. Trimming stripped 3 bases from V and 0 bases from J, with 14 bases between. This CDR3 region has 16 residues. CDR3 in DNA: TGCGCCAGCAGCCATTCTTCCACGACAGCTAACTATGGCTACACCTTC. Translating gives CASSHSSTTANYGYTF.

The chain uses TRBV11-1 and TRBJ2-3, with 9 bases identical to TRBD2. The CDR3 contains 14 residues. The V gene's germline CDR1 is SGHAT and CDR2 FQDESV (reference sequence). Unmatched junction bases numbered 1, after V lost 3 bases and J lost 3 bases. CDR3 region: CASSFTSGTDTQYF. DNA for the CDR3: TGTGCCAGCAGCTTTACTAGCGGGACAGATACGCAGTATTTT. Combining the CDR3 with reference TRBV11-1 and TRBJ2-3 gives the whole variable domain EAEVAQSPRYKITEKSQAVAFWCDPISGHATLYWYRQILGQGPELLVQFQDESVVDDSQLPKDRFSAERLKGVDSTLKIQPAELGDSAMYLCASSFTSGTDTQYFGPGTRLTVL.

CDR3 residues: CASSPGTGTFDYGYTF. CDR3 DNA sequence: TGTGCCAGCAGCCCCGGGACAGGGACATTTGACTATGGCTACACCTTC. The chain recombines TRBV11-3 with TRBJ1-2, with 9 bases fitting TRBD1. The V and J ends lost 5 bases and 3 bases, in that order; junction bases with no gene match: 10. CDR1 and CDR2 (germline): SGHNT, YENEEA. The CDR3 sequence is 16 residues long.

The chain is built from TRBV10-3 and TRBJ1-1; no reliable D call. CDR1 is ENHRY and CDR2 is SYGVKD in the germline V gene. This CDR3 has 14 residues. Trimming took off 4 bases at V and 0 bases at J, with 9 bases between the two ends. CDR3 DNA: TGTGCCATCAGTGCGACAAACATGAACACTGAAGCTTTCTTT. It translates to CAISATNMNTEAFF.

The gene calls are TRBV2 and TRBJ2-7; 10 bases align to TRBD1. Trimming at V came to 7 bases and at J to 2 bases, leaving 5 bases not matched to a gene. The CDR3 loop spans 14 amino acids. Germline V gene sequence: CDR1 SNHLY, CDR2 FYNNEI. The chain's CDR3 is CASNRDRGPYEQYF. The CDR3 DNA is TGTGCCAGCAATCGGGACAGGGGCCCCTACGAGCAGTACTTC.

The chain has TRBV6-4 and TRBJ2-1, with TRBD2 as a possible D gene (6 bases). This CDR3 contains 13 residues. Germline values: CDR1 MRHNA, CDR2 SNTAGT. Deletions cut 6 bases from V and 5 bases from J, with 11 bases between. The CDR3 reads CASSAGTHNEQFF. Here the CDR3 DNA reads TGTGCCAGCAGCGCCGGGACTCACAATGAGCAGTTCTTC.

This chain joins TRBV7-6 and TRBJ2-7; the match to TRBD1 covers 9 bases. The CDR3 is 14 residues long. Germline-derived CDR1 and CDR2 are SGHVS and FNYEAQ. With 4 bases clipped from V and 4 bases from J, the junction kept 5 bases outside the gene matches. CDR3 coding DNA: TGTGCCAGCAGCTCAGGGACAGGGAATTACGAGCAGTACTTC. Protein product: CASSSGTGNYEQYF.

The chain has TRBV6-1 and TRBJ1-2; 11 nucleotides line up with TRBD1. J lost 8 bases, V lost 4 bases, and 6 bases had no gene match. The V gene's germline CDR1 is MNHNS and CDR2 SASEGT. The CDR3 contains 14 residues. Here the CDR3 DNA reads TGTGCCAGCAGTGCGGACAGGGGGCGCGAAGGCTACACCTTC. Its translation is CASSADRGREGYTF.

The chain joins TRBV9 to TRBJ2-1; 7 nucleotides align to TRBD2. Trimming at V came to 0 bases and at J to 1 base, leaving 4 bases not matched to a gene. The germline CDR1 and CDR2 sequences are SGDLS and YYNGEE. The CDR3 extends over 16 amino acids. CDR3 nucleotides: TGTGCCAGCAGCGTAGATGCGGGAGTTTCCTACAATGAGCAGTTCTTC. It is translated as CASSVDAGVSYNEQFF. The full variable domain, completed using reference TRBV9 and TRBJ2-1, is DSGVTQTPKHLITATGQRVTLRCSPRSGDLSVYWYQQSLDQGLQFLIQYYNGEERAKGNILERFSAQQFPDLHSELNLSSLELGDSALYFCASSVDAGVSYNEQFFGPGTRLTVL.

V is TRBV19 and J is TRBJ1-5, with D possibly matching TRBD1 (5 bases). The V end lost 5 bases, the J end lost 0 bases, and 11 bases lay between the germline ends. CDR3 size: 15 residues. Per the germline V gene, CDR1 is LNHDA and CDR2 is SQIVND (reference sequence). The CDR3 nucleotides are TGTGCCAGTAGTCCCCGCAGGGATAGCAATCAGCCCCAGCATTTT. It is translated as CASSPRRDSNQPQHF.

This chain joins TRBV20-1 and TRBJ2-1, with D unclear. The CDR3 contains 10 residues. V lost 5 bases to trimming and J lost 7 bases, with 6 bases between them. In germline, CDR1 is DFQATT, CDR2 SNEGSKA (reference sequence). This CDR3 is CSAARNEQFF. CDR3 DNA sequence: TGCAGTGCTGCTAGGAATGAGCAGTTCTTC.

V gene TRBV2 combines with J gene TRBJ2-3; D is undetermined. The V and J ends lost 8 bases and 4 bases respectively, with 19 bases between them. The germline CDR1 and CDR2 sequences are SNHLY and FYNNEI. The CDR3 is made up of 15 amino acids. In DNA form, the CDR3 reads TGTGCCAGCGTTGTCAGGCCCGTCGCTGCAGATACGCAGTATTTT. Its protein is CASVVRPVAADTQYF.

The J gene is TRBJ2-2, the V gene TRBV7-3, with TRBD1 identical over 7 bases. Trimming cost V 0 bases and J 6 bases; bases outside gene matches: 7. The germline gives CDR1 SGHTA, CDR2 FQGTGA. The CDR3 contains 16 residues. The CDR3 protein is CASSLTSYRGSGELFF. As DNA, the CDR3 is TGTGCCAGCAGCTTAACGTCTTACAGGGGCTCCGGGGAGCTGTTTTTT.

The table lists this clone with a few counts. The chain employs TRBV27 and TRBJ2-7, with TRBD2 matching over 7 bases. CDR1 and CDR2 from the germline V gene are MNHEY and SMNVEV (reference sequence). The CDR3 is made up of 16 amino acids. After removal of 4 bases from V and 0 bases from J, the junction contained 9 bases not matched to a gene. For the CDR3, the DNA is TGTGCCAGCAGTTCCGCTTCTAGCGGTAACTCCTACGAGCAGTACTTC. Translation: CASSSASSGNSYEQYF.

The CDR3 nucleotides read TGTGCCAGCAGCTCTGGGCCGGGGGTCCATGGCTACACCTTC. Residues: CASSSGPGVHGYTF. The chain uses TRBV5-4 and TRBJ1-2, with D possibly TRBD1 on 5 matching bases. V was shortened by 3 bases and J by 6 bases, with 15 bases between the two germline ends. The V gene's germline CDR1 is SGHNT and CDR2 YYREEE (reference sequence). The CDR3 is made up of 14 amino acids.

Notes on this clone: Different DNA sequences within this sample yield the same CDR3. The chain uses TRBV6-5 and TRBJ2-1, with 14 bases fitting TRBD2. The CDR3 runs to 14 residues. Germline V CDR1 and CDR2: MNHEY, SVGAGI. The J segment lost 5 bases and the V segment lost 6 bases, leaving 0 bases of the junction unmatched. DNA of the CDR3: TGTGCCAGCAGGGGACTAGCGGGAGACAATGAGCAGTTCTTC. Translating gives CASRGLAGDNEQFF.

V is TRBV5-4 and J is TRBJ1-5, with D uncertain. The ends were cut back, 0 bases at V and 5 bases at J, with 6 bases in the middle. In germline, CDR1 is SGHNT, CDR2 YYREEE (reference sequence). CDR3 length: 13 amino acids. CDR3 DNA sequence: TGTGCCAGCAGCTTGGACGGGGATCAGCCCCAGCATTTT. Translated, it gives CASSLDGDQPQHF.

This clone has only one observation. The CDR3 bases are TGTGCCAGCAGTTTACGCGGGAGGGCCAGAGATACGCAGTATTTT. Translation gives CASSLRGRARDTQYF. This sequence joins TRBV28 and TRBJ2-3, with 9 bases that match TRBD2. The CDR3 is 15 residues long. Looked up from germline, CDR1 is MDHEN and CDR2 is SYDVKM. V lost 2 bases, J lost 5 bases, and 5 bases stayed unmatched.

J is TRBJ2-6 and V is TRBV30, with 11 bases lining up with TRBD1. This CDR3 spans 19 amino acids. Germline V gives CDR1 GTSNPN, CDR2 SVGIG (reference sequence). V lost 3 bases and J lost 3; bases outside the gene matches: 13. The chain's CDR3 is CAWRKPTGQGVGGANVLTF. As DNA, the CDR3 is TGTGCCTGGAGGAAACCGACGGGACAGGGGGTTGGTGGGGCCAACGTCCTGACTTTC.

This clone was seen more than once but under ten times. The gene calls are TRBV28 and TRBJ1-2; 7 bases map to TRBD1. The CDR3 totals 15 residues. Germline assignment: CDR1 MDHEN and CDR2 SYDVKM. After removal of 6 bases from V and 4 bases from J, the junction contained 11 bases not matched to a gene. CDR3 coding DNA: TGTGCCAGCAGGGAAGAGGGGGCGCAGGGCTATGGCTACACCTTC. The encoded protein is CASREEGAQGYGYTF.